The text below deals with one T cell receptor beta chain. Antigen unknown. The source of the sample is a study of T cells in tuberculosis. In the study overall: A South African cohort included IGRA-negative adolescents, latently infected IGRA-positive adolescents and adults with active tuberculosis.

The CDR3 has 14 amino acids. The germline V gene has CDR1 MDHEN and CDR2 SYDVKM. Trimming removed 8 bases from V and 2 bases from J; junction bases left unmatched: 5. Measured with immunoSEQ multiplex PCR; TCRdb has only the in-frame clones, and not every one. The table has about 32,000 clones, approximately 95% seen once. Broader study findings: Active tuberculosis cases were adults; controls were adolescents. GMM-specific TCRs were nearer to active tuberculosis alpha repertoires, suggesting expansion.

Adolescents were screened for latent TB by skin test and IGRA. The material sequenced was PBMCs. The sequence derives from a donor between 5 and 29 years old with latent tuberculosis or without tuberculosis infection. This rearrangement joins TRBV28 to TRBJ2-5, with TRBD2 matching over 10 bases. The CDR3 is CASGLAGGQETQYF. For the CDR3, the DNA is TGTGCCAGCGGGTTAGCGGGAGGACAAGAGACCCAGTACTTC.